The clone carrying this T cell receptor beta chain has at least ten counts. No antigen is known for it. The sample comes from a study of T cell repertoires in cytomegalovirus infection. Study-level information: In public TCR beta signatures, there were indications of both CMV infection and matching HLA type. Study results and limitations: Of the TCR beta families, the public ones yielded a cumulative frequency that identified carriers of CMV plus the relevant HLA. CMV-specific HLA-C-restricted TCR beta clonotypes dominated the ex vivo response.

Germline values: CDR1 MNHNS, CDR2 SASEGT. V lost 1 base to trimming and J lost 3 bases, with 6 bases between them. The CDR3 has 13 residues. TCRdb redid the calling of the reads with MiXCR, one entry per CDR3 protein. The sample has about 460,000 distinct CDR3 sequences, about 11% seen once. This TCR was recovered from a human donor in good health (CMV status not recorded). Some clones in this sample may be carry-over from other donors' samples. This sequence joins TRBV6-1 and TRBJ2-5, with D unresolved. The sequenced material came from PBMCs. The CDR3, as DNA: TGTGCCAGCAGTGAAGGGGCAGAAGAGACCCAGTACTTC. Residues: CASSEGAEETQYF.